This T cell receptor (beta chain) stems from a study of shared clonotypes between healthy human individuals. Findings of the study overall: Unshared clonotypes carried lower generation probabilities than those common to all four donors. Approximately 5.4% of naive CD4 clonotypes were common to a few donors.

About this clone itself: Its cognate antigen is unknown.

The trim removed 5 bases at V and 6 bases at J, leaving 9 bases unmatched. This CDR3 has 16 amino acids. Germline V CDR1 and CDR2: SEHNR, FQNEAQ (reference sequence). Here immunoSEQ multiplex PCR was the method, and the copy in TCRdb shows in-frame clones only, minus some. Among millions of clones listed, 90% to 95% were seen once. This clonotype was sampled from a man aged 18 to 30 in good health. The rearrangement uses TRBV7-9 and TRBJ2-7, with TRBD2 identical over 14 bases. Sequencing was performed on naive CD4+ T cells sorted from blood. As to subset: CD45RA+ positively selected. CDR3 region: CASSIGQGTSGGEQYF. The CDR3 DNA reads as TGTGCCAGCAGCATCGGACAGGGGACTAGCGGGGGCGAGCAGTACTTC. The full variable domain, completed using reference TRBV7-9 and TRBJ2-7, is DTGVSQNPRHKITKRGQNVTFRCDPISEHNRLYWYRQTLGQGPEFLTYFQNEAQLEKSRLLSDRFSAERPKGSFSTLEIQRTEQGDSAMYLCASSIGQGTSGGEQYFGPGTRLTVT.